This T cell receptor beta chain was captured in a study of T-cell reconstitution after alpha-beta-depleted transplantation in children. General observations from the study: Elevated TCRbeta diversity at day 60 was traced, in some patients, to surviving recipient T cells and thymic progenitors. At around two months after transplant, the alpha-beta T cells were reportedly derived from several hundred expanded clones that came from non-depleted graft cells. Once a year had passed after transplant, T-cell counts and diversity came mostly from newly produced T cells.

Unique molecular identifiers featured in how the TCRbeta library was prepared. TCRdb called the PCR reads again in MiXCR, with one record for every CDR3 protein. The sample includes more than 400,000 distinct CDR3 sequences, over 40% of them seen just once. A word on this clonotype: What it binds is not known.

The CDR3 extends over 12 amino acids. In germline, CDR1 is MNHEY, CDR2 SMNVEV (reference sequence). V was pared by 8 bases and J by 5 bases, with 5 bases of the junction left unmatched. Here the sequenced sample was PBMCs, taken before TCRalphabeta/CD19-depleted stem cell transplant. The chain joins TRBV27 to TRBJ2-7, with 8 bases aligning to TRBD2. This TCR derives from a girl aged 2-10 years with aplastic anemia, due to receive a stem cell transplant. The CDR3 coding sequence is TGTGCCAGCGTCCCAGCGGGGGACGAGCAGTACTTC. Translated: CASVPAGDEQYF.